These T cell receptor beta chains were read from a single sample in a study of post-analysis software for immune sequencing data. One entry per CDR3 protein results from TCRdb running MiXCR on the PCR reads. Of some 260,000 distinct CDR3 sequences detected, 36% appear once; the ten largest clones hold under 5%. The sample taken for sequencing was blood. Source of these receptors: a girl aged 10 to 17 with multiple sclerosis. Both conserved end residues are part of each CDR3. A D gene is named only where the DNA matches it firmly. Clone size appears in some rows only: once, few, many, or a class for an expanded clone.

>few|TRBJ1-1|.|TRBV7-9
CASSSMGRETEAFF
TGTGCCAGCAGCTCAATGGGGCGCGAAACTGAAGCTTTCTTT
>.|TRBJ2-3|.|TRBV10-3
CAISEDFLPQYF
TGTGCCATCAGTGAGGACTTCTTGCCGCAGTATTTT
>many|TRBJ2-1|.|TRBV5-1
CASSFTIGGNEQFF
TGCGCCAGCAGCTTTACTATCGGAGGTAACGAGCAGTTCTTC
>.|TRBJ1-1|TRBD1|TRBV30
CAWTSPGTGDTEAFF
TGTGCCTGGACCTCGCCCGGGACAGGAGACACTGAAGCTTTCTTT
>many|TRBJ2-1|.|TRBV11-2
CASSSPVGHNEQFF
TGTGCCAGCAGCTCCCCGGTTGGCCACAATGAGCAGTTCTTC
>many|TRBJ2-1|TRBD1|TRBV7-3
CASSPIARAGGNEQFF
TGTGCCAGCAGCCCGATTGCTAGGGCAGGGGGCAATGAGCAGTTCTTC
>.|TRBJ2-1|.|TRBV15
CATSSLGSHNEQFF
TGTGCCACCAGCAGCCTCGGGTCCCACAATGAGCAGTTCTTC
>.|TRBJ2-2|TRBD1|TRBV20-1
CSARAGTDTGELFF
TGCAGTGCTAGGGCCGGGACAGATACCGGGGAGCTGTTTTTT
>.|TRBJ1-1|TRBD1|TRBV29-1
CSAPGARGRNTEAFF
TGCAGCGCCCCTGGGGCGAGGGGGCGGAACACTGAAGCTTTCTTT
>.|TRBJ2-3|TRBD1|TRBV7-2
CASSLTGRTPTDTQYF
TGTGCCAGCAGCTTGACAGGGAGAACCCCCACAGATACGCAGTATTTT
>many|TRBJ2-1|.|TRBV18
CASSEGYNEQFF
TGTGCCAGCTCTGAGGGGTACAATGAGCAGTTCTTC
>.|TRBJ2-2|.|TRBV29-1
CSVLSLNTGELFF
TGCAGCGTTCTCAGTTTGAACACCGGGGAGCTGTTTTTT
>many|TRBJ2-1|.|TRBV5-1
CASSLPGRNEQFF
TGCGCCAGCAGCTTACCAGGCCGGAATGAGCAGTTCTTC
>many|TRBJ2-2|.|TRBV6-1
CASTLVGGQGQVTGELFF
TGTGCCAGCACCTTAGTTGGAGGTCAGGGGCAGGTCACCGGGGAGCTGTTTTTT
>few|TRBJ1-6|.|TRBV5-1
CASPPGPGQQSYNSPLHF
TGCGCCAGCCCACCTGGTCCCGGACAGCAATCTTATAATTCACCCCTCCACTTT
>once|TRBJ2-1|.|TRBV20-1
CSAKAPPAGGNNEQFF
TGCAGTGCTAAAGCCCCTCCAGCGGGCGGGAACAATGAGCAGTTCTTC
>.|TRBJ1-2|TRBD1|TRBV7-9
CASSILTGANYGYTF
TGTGCCAGCAGCATACTAACAGGGGCAAACTATGGCTACACCTTC
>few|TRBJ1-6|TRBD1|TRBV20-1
CSARDMGTGDPYNSPLHF
TGCAGTGCTAGAGATATGGGCACAGGGGATCCCTATAATTCACCCCTCCACTTT
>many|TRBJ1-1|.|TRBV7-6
CASSSDPGREDEAFF
TGTGCCAGCAGCTCCGATCCGGGACGCGAAGATGAAGCTTTCTTT
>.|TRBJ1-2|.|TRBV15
CATSNERVNGYTF
TGTGCCACCAGCAACGAAAGGGTCAACGGCTACACCTTC
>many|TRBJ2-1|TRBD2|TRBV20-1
CSAQAGSSLGNEQFF
TGCAGTGCGCAAGCGGGAAGTTCCCTCGGCAATGAGCAGTTCTTC
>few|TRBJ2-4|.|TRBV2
CASRVEAKNIQYF
TGTGCCAGCAGGGTGGAAGCCAAAAACATTCAGTACTTC
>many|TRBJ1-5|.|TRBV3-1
CASSQDPSGRQPQHF
TGTGCCAGCAGCCAAGATCCATCCGGACGGCAGCCCCAGCATTTT
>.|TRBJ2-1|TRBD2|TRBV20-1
CSARDGGGGRQETQFF
TGCAGTGCTAGAGACGGGGGGGGAGGAAGACAAGAGACCCAGTTCTTC
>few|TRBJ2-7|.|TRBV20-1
CSASWLANYEQYF
TGCAGTGCTAGCTGGCTAGCGAACTACGAGCAGTACTTC
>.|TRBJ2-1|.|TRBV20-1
CSARAQGNAYNEQFF
TGCAGTGCTAGAGCTCAGGGAAACGCCTACAATGAGCAGTTCTTC
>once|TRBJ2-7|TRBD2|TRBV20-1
CSARDRLAGGPPQYF
TGCAGTGCTAGAGATCGACTAGCGGGAGGACCACCCCAGTACTTC
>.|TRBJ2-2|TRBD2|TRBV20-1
CSATRSGREVGELFF
TGCAGTGCAACCCGTAGCGGGAGGGAGGTCGGGGAGCTGTTTTTT
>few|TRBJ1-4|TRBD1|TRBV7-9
CASSWDSNEKLFF
TGTGCCAGCAGCTGGGACAGCAATGAAAAACTGTTTTTT
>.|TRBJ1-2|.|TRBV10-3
CAISESETTLYGYTF
TGTGCCATCAGTGAGTCGGAGACAACCCTCTATGGCTACACCTTC
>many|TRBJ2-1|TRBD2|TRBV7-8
CASRRGGREGLSEQFF
TGTGCCAGCAGGCGAGGGGGGCGGGAGGGCCTATCTGAGCAGTTCTTC
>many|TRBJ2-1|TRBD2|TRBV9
CASSVDLGLAEGSYNEQFF
TGTGCCAGCAGCGTAGACTTGGGACTAGCGGAAGGCTCCTACAATGAGCAGTTCTTC
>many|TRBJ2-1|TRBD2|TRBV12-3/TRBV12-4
CASSDGLAGHNEQFF
TGTGCCAGCAGCGATGGACTAGCGGGACACAATGAGCAGTTCTTC
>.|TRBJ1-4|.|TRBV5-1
CASSADFLDGEKLFF
TGCGCCAGCAGCGCGGACTTCCTCGATGGTGAAAAACTGTTTTTT
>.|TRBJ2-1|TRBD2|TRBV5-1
CASSLGELAGVYEQFF
TGCGCCAGCAGCTTGGGGGAACTAGCGGGAGTTTATGAGCAGTTCTTC
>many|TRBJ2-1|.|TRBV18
CASSPQRQGGEQFF
TGTGCCAGCTCCCCGCAACGGCAGGGCGGAGAGCAGTTCTTC
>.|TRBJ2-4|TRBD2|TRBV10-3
CAISEKMAGGTKNIQYF
TGTGCCATCAGTGAGAAAATGGCGGGAGGGACTAAAAACATTCAGTACTTC
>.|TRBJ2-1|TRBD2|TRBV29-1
CSVTFGRGREQFF
TGCAGCGTCACCTTCGGGAGGGGGAGAGAGCAGTTCTTC
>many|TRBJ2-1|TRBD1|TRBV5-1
CASSSGDRASYNEQFF
TGCGCCAGCAGCAGTGGCGACAGGGCGTCCTACAATGAGCAGTTCTTC